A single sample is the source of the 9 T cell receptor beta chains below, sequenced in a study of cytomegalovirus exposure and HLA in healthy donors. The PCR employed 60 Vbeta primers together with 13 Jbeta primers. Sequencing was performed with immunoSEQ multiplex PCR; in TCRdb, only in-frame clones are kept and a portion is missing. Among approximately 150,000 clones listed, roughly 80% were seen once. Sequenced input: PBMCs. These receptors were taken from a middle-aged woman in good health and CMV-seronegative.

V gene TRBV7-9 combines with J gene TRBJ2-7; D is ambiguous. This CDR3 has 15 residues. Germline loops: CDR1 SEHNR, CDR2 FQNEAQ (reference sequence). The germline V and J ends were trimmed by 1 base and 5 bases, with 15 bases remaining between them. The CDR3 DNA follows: TGTGCCAGCAGCTTAGTGACGCGGCCCTTACACGAGCAGTACTTC. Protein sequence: CASSLVTRPLHEQYF.

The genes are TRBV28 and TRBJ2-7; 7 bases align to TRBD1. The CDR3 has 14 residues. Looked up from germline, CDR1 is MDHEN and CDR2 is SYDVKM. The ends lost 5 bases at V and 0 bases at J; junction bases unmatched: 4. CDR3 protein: CASSPGTVSYEQYF. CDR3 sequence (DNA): TGTGCCAGCAGTCCAGGGACAGTCTCCTACGAGCAGTACTTC.

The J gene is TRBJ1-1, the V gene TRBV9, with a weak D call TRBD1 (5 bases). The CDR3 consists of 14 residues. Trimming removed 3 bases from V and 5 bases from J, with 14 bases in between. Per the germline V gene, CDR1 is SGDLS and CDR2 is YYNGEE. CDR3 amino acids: CASSAMVGGTEAFF. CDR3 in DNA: TGTGCCAGCAGCGCCATGGTGGGGGGAACTGAAGCTTTCTTT.

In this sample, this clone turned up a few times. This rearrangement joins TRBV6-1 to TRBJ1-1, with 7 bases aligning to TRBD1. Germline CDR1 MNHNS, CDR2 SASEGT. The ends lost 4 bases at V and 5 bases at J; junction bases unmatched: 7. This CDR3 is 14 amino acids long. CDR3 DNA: TGTGCCAGCAGTGCGAACAGGGGTGGGACTGAAGCTTTCTTT. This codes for CASSANRGGTEAFF.

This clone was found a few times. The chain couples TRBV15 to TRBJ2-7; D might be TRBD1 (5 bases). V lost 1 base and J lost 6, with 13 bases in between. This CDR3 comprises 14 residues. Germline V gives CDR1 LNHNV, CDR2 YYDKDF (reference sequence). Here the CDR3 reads CATSRAETVGEQYF. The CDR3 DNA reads TGTGCCACCAGCAGAGCCGAGACAGTGGGCGAGCAGTACTTC.

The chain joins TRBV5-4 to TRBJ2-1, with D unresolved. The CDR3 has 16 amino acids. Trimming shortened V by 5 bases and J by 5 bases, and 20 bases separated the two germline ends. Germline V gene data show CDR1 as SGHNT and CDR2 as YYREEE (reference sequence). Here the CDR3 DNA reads TGTGCCAGCAGTACTCCCGCACTACCCCATGACAATGAGCAGTTCTTC. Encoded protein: CASSTPALPHDNEQFF.

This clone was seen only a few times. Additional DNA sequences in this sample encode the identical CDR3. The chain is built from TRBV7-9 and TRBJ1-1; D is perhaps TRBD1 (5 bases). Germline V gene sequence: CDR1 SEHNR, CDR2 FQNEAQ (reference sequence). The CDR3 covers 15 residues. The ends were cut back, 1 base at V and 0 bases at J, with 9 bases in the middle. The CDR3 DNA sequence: TGTGCCAGCAGCTTAGGAGCGGGGGTGAACACTGAAGCTTTCTTT. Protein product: CASSLGAGVNTEAFF.

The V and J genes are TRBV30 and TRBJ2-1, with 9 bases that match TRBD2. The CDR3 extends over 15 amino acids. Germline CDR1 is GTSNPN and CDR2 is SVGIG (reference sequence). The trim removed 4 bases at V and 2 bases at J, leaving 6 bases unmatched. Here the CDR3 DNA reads TGTGCCTGGAAATTAGCGGGAGCGACCTACAATGAGCAGTTCTTC. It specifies CAWKLAGATYNEQFF. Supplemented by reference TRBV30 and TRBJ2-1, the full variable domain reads SQTIHQWPATLVQPVGSPLSLECTVEGTSNPNLYWYRQAAGRGLQLLFYSVGIGQISSEVPQNLSASRPQDRQFILSSKKLLLSDSGFYLCAWKLAGATYNEQFFGPGTRLTVL.

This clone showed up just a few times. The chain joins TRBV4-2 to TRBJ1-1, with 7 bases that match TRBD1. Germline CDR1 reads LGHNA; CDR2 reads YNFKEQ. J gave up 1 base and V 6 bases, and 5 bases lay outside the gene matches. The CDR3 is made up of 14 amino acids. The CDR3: CASRPTGTNTEAFF. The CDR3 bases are TGTGCCAGCAGACCGACAGGGACGAACACTGAAGCTTTCTTT.